What follows are 16 T cell receptor beta chains derived from one specimen sequenced in a study of post-analysis software for immune sequencing data. Study results and caveats: In patients, 4 to 6 TRBV segments were more frequent than in controls, with TRBV5-6, TRBV5-1 and TRBV20-1 among them.

Researchers reported that TCR beta cDNA libraries carried unique molecular identifiers. TCRdb called the PCR reads again in MiXCR, with one record for every CDR3 protein. The sample contains roughly 400,000 distinct CDR3 sequences, less than 40% of which appear only once. No cognate antigen is known for these TCRs. Sequencing was carried out using blood. The receptors were gathered from a girl aged 2 to 9 with multiple sclerosis.

This clonotype was detected a few times. The chain combines TRBV10-3 with TRBJ2-3; 10 positions agree with TRBD2. This CDR3 is built from 15 residues. Per germline, CDR1 ENHRY and CDR2 SYGVKD. V dropped 4 bases and J dropped 2; count of bases not matched to a gene: 3. Here the CDR3 DNA reads TGTGCCATCAGTGCTAGCGGGAGAACCACAGATACGCAGTATTTT. Encoded protein: CAISASGRTTDTQYF.

This clonotype was observed a few times. The chain is built from TRBV6-5 and TRBJ2-3; D is ambiguous. The CDR3 totals 14 residues. Trimming removed 6 bases at V and 0 bases at J, with 10 bases between. Germline V CDR1 and CDR2: MNHEY, SVGAGI. Written as DNA, the CDR3 is TGTGCCAGCAGCCTTTCATCTAGCACAGATACGCAGTATTTT. Its translation: CASSLSSSTDTQYF.

This chain joins TRBV28 and TRBJ2-5; no reliable D call. Trimming left V 5 bases short and J 7 bases short, with 11 bases between. The CDR3 is made up of 12 amino acids. CDR1 and CDR2 (germline): MDHEN, SYDVKM. This CDR3 reads CASSLPFWTQYF. The CDR3 nucleotides read TGTGCCAGCAGTCTTCCTTTTTGGACCCAGTACTTC.

This clonotype has more than one count but fewer than ten. This rearrangement joins TRBV7-9 to TRBJ2-4; the D is unclear. The end of the DNA aligns better with TRBJ2-7, so the J call may be wrong. Germline CDR1 is SEHNR and CDR2 is FQNEAQ (reference sequence). There are 11 residues in the CDR3. CDR3 bases: TGTGCCAGCAGCTTTGGCTCCGAGCAGTACTTC. Its protein product is CASSFGSEQYF.

The rearrangement uses TRBV9 and TRBJ2-7; tentative D call: TRBD1 (5 bases). CDR1 is SGDLS, CDR2 YYNGEE, per germline. The ends were cut back, 0 bases at V and 4 bases at J, with 11 bases in the middle. The CDR3 has 14 amino acids. The CDR3 DNA sequence: TGTGCCAGCAGCGTAGTTTTCAGGGTTTACGAGCAGTACTTC. Translation: CASSVVFRVYEQYF.

The rearrangement links TRBV5-6 to TRBJ2-5, with 8 bases identical to TRBD1. The CDR3 loop spans 15 amino acids. Trimming cost V 4 bases and J 11 bases; bases outside gene matches: 16. Per the germline V gene, CDR1 is SGHDT and CDR2 is YYEEEE. As DNA, the CDR3 is TGTGCCAGCAGCCCCGCGCGGACAGGGATTAATGAGCAGTACTTC. Its translation is CASSPARTGINEQYF.

The rearrangement links TRBV9 to TRBJ2-5; perhaps TRBD2 as D (6 bases). Matching the DNA end better, TRBJ2-7 makes the J call doubtful. The germline CDR1 and CDR2 sequences are SGDLS and YYNGEE. This CDR3 is 13 amino acids long. The CDR3 DNA reads TGTGCCAGCAGCGCAGCGGGTGGCTACGAGCAGTACTTC. Translated: CASSAAGGYEQYF.

The chain is built from TRBV4-1 and TRBJ2-3, with D possibly TRBD1 on 5 matching bases. The CDR3 contains 15 residues. The germline V and J ends were trimmed by 1 base and 2 bases, with 10 bases remaining between them. Germline CDR1 is MGHRA and CDR2 is YSYEKL. As DNA, the CDR3 is TGCGCCAGCAGCCAAGGACAGACCACCACAGATACGCAGTATTTT. This gives the protein CASSQGQTTTDTQYF.

Concerning this clonotype: Its ends do not fully match the called genes, so a read error is possible. CDR3 in amino acids: CANSRTVQGQRDEKLFF. CDR3 DNA: TGCGCCAACAGCCGCACCGTCCAAGGACAACGGGATGAAAAACTGTTTTTT. V gene TRBV4-1 combines with J gene TRBJ1-4; a weak D match, TRBD1 (5 bases). The CDR3 contains 17 residues. Germline V lookup: CDR1 MGHRA, CDR2 YSYEKL.

V and J are TRBV7-9 and TRBJ1-2; 8 bases map to TRBD1. Germline CDR1 reads SEHNR; CDR2 reads FQNEAQ (reference sequence). The CDR3 extends over 17 amino acids. J lost 6 bases, V lost 5 bases, and 17 bases had no gene match. The CDR3 DNA reads as TGTGCCAGCAGCCCCCCGAACCTTGGACAGGGAAGGGATGGCTACACCTTC. Amino acid sequence: CASSPPNLGQGRDGYTF.

This chain's CDR3 is CSAPHRTLWETQYF. CDR3 nucleotides: TGCAGTGCCCCTCATCGGACTCTCTGGGAGACCCAGTACTTC. This chain connects TRBV20-1 to TRBJ2-7; D is perhaps TRBD2 (5 bases). The tail of the sequence fits TRBJ2-5 better, so the J call may be wrong. CDR1 is DFQATT, CDR2 SNEGSKA, per germline (reference sequence). The CDR3 loop spans 14 amino acids.

This chain links TRBV24-1 with TRBJ2-1; D uncertain. CDR1 is KGHDR, CDR2 SFDVKD, per germline. The CDR3 runs to 11 residues. With 4 bases removed from V and 9 bases from J, the gap between germline ends came to 6 bases. CDR3 nucleotide sequence: TGTGCCACCAGTGAACTATTTGAGCAGTTCTTC. Encoded protein: CATSELFEQFF.

The chain has TRBV28 and TRBJ1-5; D gene ambiguous. V was trimmed by 5 bases and J by 7 bases, leaving 18 bases between them. The CDR3 runs 15 residues. In germline, CDR1 is MDHEN, CDR2 SYDVKM. CDR3 amino acids: CASSLGLSRIQPQHF. DNA for the CDR3: TGTGCCAGCAGTCTCGGCCTATCCAGGATCCAGCCCCAGCATTTT.

This clonotype was observed a handful of times. The rearrangement links TRBV15 to TRBJ1-5; 8 positions agree with TRBD1. The CDR3 spans 18 residues. From germline, CDR1 is LNHNV and CDR2 YYDKDF (reference sequence). The V segment lost 1 base and the J segment 0 bases; nucleotides outside the gene matches: 8. CDR3 DNA sequence: TGTGCCACCAGCAGAGTGGCAGGACAGGGCTATAGCAATCAGCCCCAGCATTTT. This sequence encodes CATSRVAGQGYSNQPQHF.

The chain couples TRBV9 to TRBJ2-7, with D perhaps TRBD1 (6 bases). The CDR3 spans 15 residues. Trimming shortened V by 0 bases and J by 3 bases, and 13 bases separated the two germline ends. Per the germline V gene, CDR1 is SGDLS and CDR2 is YYNGEE. The CDR3 bases are TGTGCCAGCAGCGTAGAAGGGACACCGAACTACGAGCAGTACTTC. It yields the protein CASSVEGTPNYEQYF. The full variable domain, in which reference TRBV9 and TRBJ2-7 provide the parts outside the CDR3, is DSGVTQTPKHLITATGQRVTLRCSPRSGDLSVYWYQQSLDQGLQFLIQYYNGEERAKGNILERFSAQQFPDLHSELNLSSLELGDSALYFCASSVEGTPNYEQYFGPGTRLTVT.

The CDR3 DNA is TGTGCCAGCCTGGCTAGCAATCGATGGGAGACCCAGTACTTC. Translating it yields CASLASNRWETQYF. The V gene is TRBV28, the J gene TRBJ2-5; possible D gene TRBD2, 5 bases. Germline loops: CDR1 MDHEN, CDR2 SYDVKM. The CDR3 covers 14 residues. Trimming shortened V by 8 bases and J by 5 bases, and 18 bases separated the two germline ends.